Detailed here is one TCR beta chain. Its antigen is undetermined. This sample was taken from a study of regulatory T cells in long-lasting Graves disease. Study-level results: Among the persistent patients, 2,500 to 3,000 public clonotypes were shared, more than the roughly 970 shared among new patients.

Germline-derived CDR1 and CDR2 are MNHEY and SVGEGT. V was cut by 6 bases and J by 10 bases, with 19 bases left in between. CDR3 length equals 15 residues. Sample time point: newly diagnosed GD, antithyroid drugs for less than 3 months. PBMC RNA served as the TCR library source. All patients originated from an endocrinology department located in Xi'an, China. Arm-PCR of CDR3 regions with iRepertoire HTBI primers generated TCR beta libraries. TCRdb passed the multiplex PCR reads through MiXCR, listing each CDR3 protein once. The sample records 400,000 to 650,000 distinct CDR3 sequences, 15% to 20% being singletons. The same data also contributed to another study, on T cells in Graves' hyperthyroidism and ophthalmopathy. That paper states: Graves' hyperthyroidism is called stable when ophthalmopathy does not progress within 18 months.

The V gene is TRBV6-2 or TRBV6-3, the J gene TRBJ1-6; D possibly corresponds to TRBD1 (5 bases). This clonotype was sampled from a middle-aged woman with Graves disease. Sequenced here: peripheral blood mononuclear cells (PBMCs), sampled at new diagnosis, from a patient treated with antithyroid drugs. Written as DNA, the CDR3 is TGTGCCAGCAGAACGGGGGGGATTGGGACCTCACCCCTCCACTTT. This encodes CASRTGGIGTSPLHF.